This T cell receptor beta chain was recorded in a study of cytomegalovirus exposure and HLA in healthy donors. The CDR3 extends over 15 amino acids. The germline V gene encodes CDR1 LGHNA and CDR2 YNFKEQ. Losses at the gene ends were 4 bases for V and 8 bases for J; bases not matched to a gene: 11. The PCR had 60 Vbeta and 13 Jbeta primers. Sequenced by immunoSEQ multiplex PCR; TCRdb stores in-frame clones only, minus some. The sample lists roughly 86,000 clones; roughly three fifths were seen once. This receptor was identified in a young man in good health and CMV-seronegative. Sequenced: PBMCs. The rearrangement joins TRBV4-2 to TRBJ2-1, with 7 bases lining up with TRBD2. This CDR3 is CASSPGTNDVDEQFF. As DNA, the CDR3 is TGTGCCAGCAGCCCTGGGACTAACGATGTGGATGAGCAGTTCTTC.